The TCR beta chain under discussion was sequenced for a study of blood T cell repertoires in COVID-19. The method was immunoSEQ multiplex PCR; TCRdb's version includes in-frame clones alone and lacks a portion of them. The sample consists of fewer than 250,000 clones, 85% of them appearing once. In this sample, this clone turned up once. Since the CDR3 does not end with the conserved phenylalanine or tryptophan, this likely comes from a read error. No DNA is shown, since the ends of the CDR3 on it are uncertain; the CDR3 is the one TCRdb lists. The CDR3 totals 14 residues, both ends included. Germline V lookup: CDR1 KGHSH, CDR2 LQKENI.

Source material: peripheral blood. The rearrangement links TRBV18 to TRBJ1-1; the table's D call, TRBD1, was not checked against the DNA. The sequence came from a man in his 60s with COVID-19, enrolled during active disease. The CDR3 is CASSPPSWDRDSRL.